The 30 T cell receptor beta chains given below trace back to one sample, sequenced in a study of T cell responses to AZD1222 COVID-19 vaccine. Assay used: immunoSEQ multiplex PCR; TCRdb lists only in-frame clones, some missing. There are 150,000 or so clones in the sample; around 93% occur only once, and about 4% lies in the top ten. The material was peripheral blood, obtained 28 days after the second AZD1222 dose. Source of these receptors: an adult who received the AZD1222 COVID-19 vaccine.

Only one count was recorded for this clone. The chain uses TRBV6-4 and TRBJ2-7, with TRBD1 matching 11 bases. The CDR3 runs to 15 residues. V was clipped by 3 bases and J by 3 bases; unmatched bases: 4. Germline assignment: CDR1 MRHNA and CDR2 SNTAGT. CDR3 sequence reads: CASSESGTGGYEQYF. CDR3 in DNA: TGTGCCAGCAGTGAGTCCGGGACAGGGGGCTACGAGCAGTACTTC.

The V call is TRBV11-3, the J call TRBJ2-3; unclear D gene. CDR3 length: 13 residues. V dropped 4 bases and J dropped 2 bases, with 7 bases sitting between them. Germline V gene lookup returns CDR1 SGHNT and CDR2 YENEEA. CDR3 region: CASSSPVTDTQYF. The CDR3 DNA sequence: TGTGCCAGCAGCTCCCCAGTCACAGATACGCAGTATTTT.

This chain links TRBV7-9 with TRBJ1-2; D possibly corresponds to TRBD1 (5 bases). V shed 2 bases and J shed 0 bases, with 10 bases lying between them. Looked up from germline, CDR1 is SEHNR and CDR2 is FQNEAQ (reference sequence). The CDR3 is 15 amino acids. CDR3 sequence reads: CASSLHAGPNYGYTF. For the CDR3, the DNA is TGTGCCAGCAGCTTACATGCAGGGCCTAACTATGGCTACACCTTC.

CDR3 DNA: TGTGCCAGCAGCGAGACAGGGACGAGATCTGGGGCCAACGTCCTGACTTTC. Its translation: CASSETGTRSGANVLTF. This chain connects TRBV6-2 or TRBV6-3 to TRBJ2-6; 7 bases are shared with TRBD1. V was pared by 6 bases and J by 1 base, with 9 bases of the junction left unmatched. This CDR3 region has 17 residues. Germline lookup yields CDR1 MNHEY and CDR2 SVGEGT.

DNA for the CDR3: TGTGCCACCAGTAGGTCTAGCGGGAGTGAGACCCAGTACTTC. Its translation: CATSRSSGSETQYF. J is TRBJ2-5 and V is TRBV24-1; 10 bases map to TRBD2. Germline CDR1 reads KGHDR; CDR2 reads SFDVKD. The CDR3 consists of 14 residues. Trimming at V came to 6 bases and at J to 5 bases, leaving 5 bases not matched to a gene.

The chain couples TRBV27 to TRBJ1-2; a weak D match, TRBD1 (5 bases). Trimming took off 5 bases at V and 8 bases at J, with 15 bases between the two ends. This CDR3 has 13 residues. Germline V gene lookup returns CDR1 MNHEY and CDR2 SMNVEV (reference sequence). The CDR3 sequence: CASSLLQGSGYTF. DNA of the CDR3: TGTGCCAGCAGTCTCCTTCAGGGTTCGGGCTACACCTTC.

The chain carries TRBV19 and TRBJ2-2; 10 bases fit TRBD2. The CDR3 runs 15 residues. Germline CDR1 is LNHDA and CDR2 is SQIVND (reference sequence). The J segment lost 6 bases and the V segment lost 9 bases, leaving 10 bases of the junction unmatched. For the CDR3, the DNA is TGTGCCAGCCGGAAGCGGGAGGGCCGGGCCGGGGAGCTGTTTTTT. Amino acids: CASRKREGRAGELFF.

This chain's CDR3 is CASSRLVNEQFF. DNA of the CDR3: TGTGCCAGCAGCCGGTTGGTCAATGAGCAGTTCTTC. This chain links TRBV7-9 with TRBJ2-1; no firm D call. Germline V CDR1 and CDR2: SEHNR, FQNEAQ (reference sequence). The CDR3 runs to 12 residues. Trimming took off 5 bases at V and 6 bases at J, with 8 bases between the two ends.

V and J are TRBV6-2 or TRBV6-3 and TRBJ1-2; D is unresolved. The V end was cut by 6 bases, the J end by 8 bases, with 19 bases between. Germline CDR1 is MNHEY and CDR2 is SVGEGT. The CDR3 length is 14 residues. CDR3 in amino acids: CASSPLAQKGGYTF. DNA for the CDR3: TGTGCCAGCAGCCCCCTCGCACAGAAGGGCGGCTACACCTTC.

The V and J genes are TRBV2 and TRBJ2-7; TRBD1 aligns across 8 bases. V lost 11 bases and J lost 6; bases outside the gene matches: 15. Germline-derived CDR1 and CDR2 are SNHLY and FYNNEI. The CDR3 is 14 residues long. In DNA form, the CDR3 reads TGTGCCGGGGCACAGGGGGTTACTTTCCTCGAGCAGTACTTC. This sequence encodes CAGAQGVTFLEQYF.

V and J are TRBV5-6 and TRBJ2-7; the match to TRBD2 covers 11 bases. Germline V lookup: CDR1 SGHDT, CDR2 YYEEEE. J was trimmed by 2 bases and V by 3 bases; bases with no gene match: 4. CDR3 size: 15 residues. The CDR3 sequence is CASSYVSGGAYEQYF. The CDR3 DNA sequence: TGTGCCAGCAGCTATGTTAGCGGGGGGGCCTACGAGCAGTACTTC.

The chain carries TRBV4-1 and TRBJ2-7; a weak D match, TRBD2 (6 bases). The germline V gene encodes CDR1 MGHRA and CDR2 YSYEKL. CDR3 size: 16 residues. Trimming removed 2 bases at V and 0 bases at J, with 14 bases between. The CDR3 DNA is TGCGCCAGCAGCCAAATTGCGGGGACGACCTCCTACGAGCAGTACTTC. Translation: CASSQIAGTTSYEQYF.

For this clone: The same CDR3 also results from other DNA sequences found in this sample. The rearrangement links TRBV9 to TRBJ2-7; weak D call: TRBD2 (6 bases). The CDR3 consists of 12 residues. Germline CDR1 SGDLS, CDR2 YYNGEE. V was clipped by 3 bases and J by 3 bases, with 7 bases between them. The CDR3 is CASSAGGYEQYF. CDR3 in DNA: TGTGCCAGCAGCGCCGGGGGCTACGAGCAGTACTTC.

The chain has TRBV6-5 and TRBJ1-5; 7 bases are a match to TRBD1. The CDR3 covers 16 residues. Trimming removed 2 bases from V and 3 bases from J; junction bases left unmatched: 7. Germline lookup yields CDR1 MNHEY and CDR2 SVGAGI. CDR3 sequence reads: CASSYRNRGDNQPQHF. In DNA form, the CDR3 reads TGTGCCAGCAGTTACAGGAACAGGGGCGACAATCAGCCCCAGCATTTT.

V gene TRBV21-1 combines with J gene TRBJ2-2; the D segment call TRBD2 is taken from the table without a DNA check. TRBV21-1 is a pseudogene locus. The CDR3 has 14 amino acids. CDR3 sequence: CASIGAGDTGELFF. The CDR3 DNA follows: TGTGCCAGCATAGGAGCGGGTGACACCGGGGAGCTGTTTTTT.

The J gene is TRBJ1-6, the V gene TRBV28; D call uncertain. The germline CDR1 and CDR2 sequences are MDHEN and SYDVKM. The CDR3 contains 16 residues. V lost 1 base to trimming and J lost 3 bases, with 10 bases between them. The CDR3: CASSLYISNYNSPLHF. The CDR3 bases are TGTGCCAGCAGTTTATATATATCCAACTATAATTCACCCCTCCACTTT.

This chain connects TRBV5-1 to TRBJ2-3; tentative D call: TRBD2 (7 bases). The germline V gene encodes CDR1 SGHRS and CDR2 YFSETQ. V dropped 6 bases and J dropped 0 bases, with 20 bases sitting between them. The CDR3 runs 17 residues. CDR3 coding DNA: TGCGCCAGCAACCCGAGGGGGGGCGGAACTAGCACAGATACGCAGTATTTT. Its protein is CASNPRGGGTSTDTQYF.

The J gene is TRBJ2-7, the V gene TRBV6-2 or TRBV6-3; D unresolved. The germline CDR1 and CDR2 sequences are MNHEY and SVGEGT. The CDR3 spans 11 residues. V lost 4 bases to trimming and J lost 2 bases, with 3 bases between them. Here the CDR3 reads CASSSAYEQYF. CDR3 DNA: TGTGCCAGCAGTTCGGCCTACGAGCAGTACTTC.

The gene calls are TRBV6-1 and TRBJ1-2; D unclear. The CDR3 loop spans 16 amino acids. Germline V gene lookup returns CDR1 MNHNS and CDR2 SASEGT. V gave up 0 bases and J gave up 4 bases, with 15 bases separating them. In nucleotides, the CDR3 is TGTGCCAGCAGTGAAGCGCTTCTGGTCTGGTCCTATGGCTACACCTTC. Translating gives CASSEALLVWSYGYTF.

The chain combines TRBV10-3 with TRBJ1-2; weak D call: TRBD1 (5 bases). There are 13 residues in the CDR3. Germline V gene data show CDR1 as ENHRY and CDR2 as SYGVKD. V was cut by 6 bases and J by 8 bases, with 16 bases left in between. CDR3 amino acids: CAIRQGVGQGYTF. CDR3 coding DNA: TGTGCCATCAGGCAGGGCGTCGGCCAGGGCTACACCTTC.

A remark on this clone: The sample contains more than one DNA sequence encoding this CDR3. The chain has TRBV5-1 and TRBJ2-5; TRBD1 matches at 9 bases. The CDR3 extends over 13 amino acids. Germline V gives CDR1 SGHRS, CDR2 YFSETQ. The V segment lost 4 bases and the J segment 5 bases; nucleotides outside the gene matches: 3. The CDR3 loop reads CASSPDRGETQYF. CDR3 bases: TGCGCCAGCAGCCCAGACAGGGGGGAGACCCAGTACTTC.

This chain connects TRBV6-1 to TRBJ1-2; 7 bases fit TRBD1. Trimming removed 1 base from V and 3 bases from J; junction bases left unmatched: 8. The CDR3 is made up of 16 amino acids. CDR1 is MNHNS and CDR2 is SASEGT in the germline V gene. CDR3 nucleotides: TGTGCCAGCAGTGAAGTAGAGGGGGCCGGGCACTATGGCTACACCTTC. It yields the protein CASSEVEGAGHYGYTF.

V and J are TRBV7-2 and TRBJ1-1; weak D call: TRBD1 (5 bases). Germline CDR1 SGHTA, CDR2 FQGNSA. The CDR3 is 14 residues long. V lost 5 bases and J lost 8, with 18 bases in between. CDR3 region: CASSLGGGVSEAFF. The CDR3, as DNA: TGTGCCAGCAGCCTCGGGGGAGGGGTTTCAGAAGCTTTCTTT.

The chain employs TRBV9 and TRBJ1-1, with D perhaps TRBD1 (6 bases). The V end was cut by 4 bases, the J end by 5 bases, with 18 bases between. The V gene's germline CDR1 is SGDLS and CDR2 YYNGEE. This CDR3 region has 15 residues. The CDR3 here is CASSPWASQGTEAFF. In DNA form, the CDR3 reads TGTGCCAGCAGCCCCTGGGCCTCCCAGGGGACTGAAGCTTTCTTT.

This clone was detected only a few times. The chain couples TRBV6-5 to TRBJ2-7; the match to TRBD1 covers 8 bases. The germline V gene encodes CDR1 MNHEY and CDR2 SVGAGI. The CDR3 has 13 amino acids. The V and J ends lost 7 bases and 3 bases, in that order; junction bases with no gene match: 5. The CDR3 spells CASTPDRDYEQYF. The CDR3 region has the DNA TGTGCCAGCACCCCGGACAGGGACTACGAGCAGTACTTC.

The chain couples TRBV30 to TRBJ2-7; a possible D gene is TRBD1 (6 bases). Trimming stripped 3 bases from V and 3 bases from J, with 18 bases between. Germline CDR1 is GTSNPN and CDR2 is SVGIG (reference sequence). This CDR3 contains 15 residues. CDR3 sequence: CAWRPDFRGNYEQYF. The CDR3 nucleotides are TGTGCCTGGAGACCAGATTTTAGGGGGAACTACGAGCAGTACTTC.

V is TRBV5-6 and J is TRBJ1-3; D is perhaps TRBD1 (6 bases). Germline values: CDR1 SGHDT, CDR2 YYEEEE. The CDR3 runs to 13 residues. V was pared by 3 bases and J by 7 bases, with 11 bases between. CDR3: CASSYRVFNTIYF. The CDR3, as DNA: TGTGCCAGCAGCTACAGGGTTTTTAACACCATATATTTT.

The chain uses TRBV5-1 and TRBJ1-1; D is undetermined. CDR1 is SGHRS and CDR2 is YFSETQ in the germline V gene. CDR3 length: 15 residues. V lost 0 bases to trimming and J lost 1 base, with 10 bases between them. For the CDR3, the DNA is TGCGCCAGCAGCTTGGATTCAGGACGGAACACTGAAGCTTTCTTT. This translates into CASSLDSGRNTEAFF.

This clone was detected only once. This rearrangement joins TRBV5-1 to TRBJ2-3; D may be TRBD1 (6 bases). Germline V CDR1 and CDR2: SGHRS, YFSETQ. V was pared by 0 bases and J by 3 bases, with 17 bases between. The CDR3 covers 17 residues. The CDR3 DNA follows: TGCGCCAGCAGCTTGGGAGGGGACACCGAGGGAACAGATACGCAGTATTTT. It yields the protein CASSLGGDTEGTDTQYF.

The chain is built from TRBV7-9 and TRBJ2-1, with 12 positions matching TRBD2. CDR1 SEHNR and CDR2 FQNEAQ come from the germline V gene (reference sequence). With 5 bases clipped from V and 4 bases from J, the junction kept 3 bases outside the gene matches. The CDR3 runs 15 residues. CDR3: CASSPGLAGYNEQFF. In DNA form, the CDR3 reads TGTGCCAGCAGCCCGGGACTAGCGGGTTACAATGAGCAGTTCTTC.